This T cell receptor (beta chain) was found in a study of human T cells and chemical hapten exposure (dated by TCRdb to about 2021). In terms of the full investigation: For sensitization, 2% DPC in acetone was applied to a 2 cm by 2 cm area of upper inner arm skin. Throughout the study period of approximately 23 weeks, patients also received therapeutic DPC doses to the scalp every week. Patch testing was done on the upper back using Finn chambers containing 0.01% DPC, and results were scored after 6 days according to International Contact Dermatitis Research Group standards. Alopecia areata with under or over 50% scalp involvement, alopecia totalis and alopecia universalis were represented in the patient cohort, which was mostly female. Libraries were combined into a pool for sequencing, and differences in TCR yield between samples came mainly from small differences in library volumes within the pool. This study followed changes in the peripheral blood TCR repertoire in vivo during primary and secondary sensitization of alopecia patients to the hapten diphenylcyclopropenone (DPC). Blood samples were taken from patients before sensitization (week 0) and at 2, 6 and about 24 weeks after DPC sensitization. About 29 alopecia patients gave blood for TCR sequencing at one to four time points (pre-sensitization, 2, 6 and 24 weeks).

The CDR3 sequence holds 15 residues, the cysteine and phenylalanine included. The read is trimmed to its CDR3 DNA, 45 bases read in frame from base 1. CDR1 and CDR2 are read off the germline V gene as SGHDT and YYEEEE. V was cut back by 3 bases and J by 1 base, leaving a gap of 11 bases between them. According to the study, the label for this sample's time point signals: patch test 3, about 24 weeks after DPC sensitization. In light of the paper, this sample's treatment or condition label describes: therapeutic diphenylcyclopropenone sensitization with weekly scalp DPC. At each patch-test visit, blood was drawn before the patch test was applied. Eligible patients were aged 18 to 70, diagnosed with alopecia, deemed suitable for DPC therapy, and excluded if pregnant. Unfractionated whole blood was collected in Tempus Blood RNA tubes, and total RNA was extracted from that blood. The research as a whole found: DPC sensitization did not change the number of TCRs with a frequency above 1 in 1000, and there was no evidence of changes in global repertoire structure. All patients had alopecia, a presumed autoimmune disease, so their immune response might differ from that of healthy individuals. A positive correlation was found between the number of PT1 expanded TCRs and patch test score, with significance reached at thresholds 8, 16 and 32 but not 4. Significantly more large CDR3 similarity clusters were formed by expanded TCRs than by pre-sensitization or healthy control sets, consistent with antigen-driven responses. After repeated subsampling, the strength of the expansion versus patch-test correlation and the threshold at which it became significant changed.

Points on this clonotype: Its specific antigen is unknown. There are no base qualities to consult, and no much larger clone falls within one base.

The method was RACE. TCRdb names NextSeq 500 as the instrument used. Library preparation attached unique molecular identifiers to individual cDNA molecules for quantitative, reproducible TCR counting. Both TCR alpha and TCR beta chains were sequenced from each blood RNA sample. The original pipeline was this. Samples had a median of roughly 99,000 TCRs, with a range from about 23,224 to 750,000. The Decombinator software suite was used to annotate the V, J and CDR3 of the TCR reads. To make PS versus PT1 abundance plots, every sample was subsampled to the same number of TCRs (28,000). TCRs were defined as expanded if absent before sensitization and observed at least eight times at the 2-week time point. TCRdb took the public reads, trimmed them with fastp at Q25, ran MiXCR for clone calling and kept in-frame beta chains. Rows matching on CDR3 protein sequence are summarized as one entry with the most common DNA and genes. V and J calls and clone size were set by TCRdb, not the authors. The sample profile shows roughly 64,000 distinct CDR3 sequences; approximately 10% of them were found once. Less than 2.5% of the sample belongs to the ten largest clones.

Here the sequenced sample was whole blood, taken in connection with sensitization to the hapten diphenylcyclopropenone (DPC). The sequence joins TRBV5-6 to TRBJ2-1; the D segment cannot be called with confidence. The sequence derives from a woman aged 25 to 39 with alopecia areata. Some clones in this sample may be carry-over from other donors' samples. Read as DNA, the sequence is TGTGCCAGCAGCTCTTCAATGAGGTCCTACAATGAGCAGTTCTTC. It codes for CASSSSMRSYNEQFF.